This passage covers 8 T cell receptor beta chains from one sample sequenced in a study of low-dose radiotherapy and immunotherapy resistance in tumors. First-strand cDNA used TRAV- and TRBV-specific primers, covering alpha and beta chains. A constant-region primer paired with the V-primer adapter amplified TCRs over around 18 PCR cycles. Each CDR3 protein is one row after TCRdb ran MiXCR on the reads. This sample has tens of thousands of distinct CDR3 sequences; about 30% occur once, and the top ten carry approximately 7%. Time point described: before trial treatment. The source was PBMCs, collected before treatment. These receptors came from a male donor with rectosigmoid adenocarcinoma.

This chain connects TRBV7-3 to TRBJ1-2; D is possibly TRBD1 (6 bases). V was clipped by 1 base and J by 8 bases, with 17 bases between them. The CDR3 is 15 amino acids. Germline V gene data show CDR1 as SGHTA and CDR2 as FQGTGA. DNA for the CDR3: TGTGCCAGCAGCTTAATGGGGAACAGGGTGGACGGCTACACCTTC. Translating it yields CASSLMGNRVDGYTF.

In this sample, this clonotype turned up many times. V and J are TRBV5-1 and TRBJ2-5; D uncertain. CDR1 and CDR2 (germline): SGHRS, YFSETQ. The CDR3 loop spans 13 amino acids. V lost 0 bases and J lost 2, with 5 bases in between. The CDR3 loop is CASSLVQQETQYF. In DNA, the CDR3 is TGCGCCAGCAGCTTGGTTCAGCAAGAGACCCAGTACTTC. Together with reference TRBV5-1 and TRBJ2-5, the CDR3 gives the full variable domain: KAGVTQTPRYLIKTRGQQVTLSCSPISGHRSVSWYQQTPGQGLQFLFEYFSETQRNKGNFPGRFSGRQFSNSRSEMNVSTLELGDSALYLCASSLVQQETQYFGPGTRLLVL.

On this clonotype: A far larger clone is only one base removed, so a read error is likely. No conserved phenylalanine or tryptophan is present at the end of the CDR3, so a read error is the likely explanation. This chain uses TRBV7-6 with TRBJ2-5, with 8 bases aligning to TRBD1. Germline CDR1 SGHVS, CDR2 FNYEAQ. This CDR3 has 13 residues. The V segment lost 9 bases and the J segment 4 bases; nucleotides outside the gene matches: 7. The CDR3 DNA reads TGTGCCAGTAGGGACAGGCAGGGAGAGACCCAGTACTGC. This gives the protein CASRDRQGETQYC.

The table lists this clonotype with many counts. CDR3 nucleotides: TGCAGTGGTACCCGCGACGGGAGGAACACTGAAGCTTTCTTT. This codes for CSGTRDGRNTEAFF. This sequence joins TRBV20-1 and TRBJ1-1; no clear D. V dropped 7 bases and J dropped 1 base, with 16 bases sitting between them. Germline assignment: CDR1 DFQATT and CDR2 SNEGSKA (reference sequence). This CDR3 spans 14 amino acids.

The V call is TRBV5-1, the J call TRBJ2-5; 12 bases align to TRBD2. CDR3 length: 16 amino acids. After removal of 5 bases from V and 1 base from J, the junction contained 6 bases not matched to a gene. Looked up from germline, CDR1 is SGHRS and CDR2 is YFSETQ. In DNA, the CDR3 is TGCGCCAGCAGTCTTACTAGCGGGGGGCTCCAAGAGACCCAGTACTTC. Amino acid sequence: CASSLTSGGLQETQYF.

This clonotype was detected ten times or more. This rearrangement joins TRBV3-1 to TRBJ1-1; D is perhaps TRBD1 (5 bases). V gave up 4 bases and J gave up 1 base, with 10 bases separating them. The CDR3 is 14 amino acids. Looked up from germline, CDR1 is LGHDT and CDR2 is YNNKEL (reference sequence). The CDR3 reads CASSLGRTNTEAFF. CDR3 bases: TGTGCCAGCAGCCTGGGACGAACGAACACTGAAGCTTTCTTT.

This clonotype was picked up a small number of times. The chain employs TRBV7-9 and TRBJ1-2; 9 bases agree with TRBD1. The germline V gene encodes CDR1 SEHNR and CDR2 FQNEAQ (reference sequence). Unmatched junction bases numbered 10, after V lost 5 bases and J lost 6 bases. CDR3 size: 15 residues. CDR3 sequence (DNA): TGTGCCAGCAGCCTGGGACAGGGAAGGGCGCATGGCTACACCTTC. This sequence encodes CASSLGQGRAHGYTF.

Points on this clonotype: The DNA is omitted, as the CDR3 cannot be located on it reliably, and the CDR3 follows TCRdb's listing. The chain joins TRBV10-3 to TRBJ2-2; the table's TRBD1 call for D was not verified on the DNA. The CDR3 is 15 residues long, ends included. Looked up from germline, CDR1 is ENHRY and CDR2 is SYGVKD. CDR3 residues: CAISDAGDTGELFFF.